Listed below are T cell receptor beta chains from one sample, sequenced in a study of blood T cell repertoires in COVID-19. Data came from immunoSEQ multiplex PCR; TCRdb stores just in-frame clones and leaves some out. Among roughly 50,000 clones listed, approximately 88% were seen once. Material: peripheral blood. The source is a human donor in a cohort sampled during active COVID-19. CDR3s include the opening cysteine and the closing phenylalanine or tryptophan. The order of the fields is D gene, J gene, clone size, CDR3 length, V gene, CDR3 DNA, CDR3 protein. D genes are given only for firm matches. A clone size is listed for some rows: how often the clone was seen (once, few, many), or a class if it is expanded.

-,TRBJ1-2,-,15,TRBV6-2/TRBV6-3,TGTGCCAGCAGCCTTGGAGTACTGGGGGGATATGGCTACACCTTC,CASSLGVLGGYGYTF
-,TRBJ2-5,-,14,TRBV7-9,TGTGCCAGCAGACAGTCTAGCGCCCAAGAGACCCAGTACTTC,CASRQSSAQETQYF
TRBD1,TRBJ1-1,-,13,TRBV12-3/TRBV12-4,TGTGCCACTTTGGACAGGGGGAACACTGAAGCTTTCTTT,CATLDRGNTEAFF
TRBD2,TRBJ2-7,-,16,TRBV5-4,TGTGCCAGCAGCCTGGGGGCCGGGGGGGAAACCTACGAGCAGTACTTC,CASSLGAGGETYEQYF
-,TRBJ2-1,-,16,TRBV7-8,TGTGCCAGCAGCTTCTTGGCGGGGGCGGGATCCAATGAGCAGTTCTTC,CASSFLAGAGSNEQFF
-,TRBJ1-2,-,12,TRBV6-5,TGTGCCAGCAGTTACCCTGGACACGGCTACACCTTC,CASSYPGHGYTF
-,TRBJ1-3,few,15,TRBV6-5,TGTGCCACCTCCCTACAGGGCTACTCTGGAAACACCATATATTTT,CATSLQGYSGNTIYF
-,TRBJ2-1,-,15,TRBV7-2,TGTGCCAGCAGCTTAGAGCAGGGCCCTTACAATGAGCAGTTCTTC,CASSLEQGPYNEQFF
-,TRBJ2-3,-,14,TRBV19,TGTGCCAGTAGTATCAGTCTAGCTGGGGATACGCAGTATTTT,CASSISLAGDTQYF
TRBD2,TRBJ2-2,-,17,TRBV7-2,TGTGCCAGCAGGCCCAGTCTAGCGGGGGGGCCTATCGGGGAGCTGTTTTTT,CASRPSLAGGPIGELFF
TRBD1,TRBJ2-3,-,16,TRBV7-8,TGTGCCAGCAGCTTAGCGTGGACAGGGGTAACAGATACGCAGTATTTT,CASSLAWTGVTDTQYF
TRBD1,TRBJ2-6,-,22,TRBV14,TGTGCCAGCAGCCAAAGAGGGAGTAGGACAGGGGGCGTTCTGGCCGGGGCCAACGTCCTGACTTTC,CASSQRGSRTGGVLAGANVLTF
-,TRBJ1-5,-,13,TRBV30,TGTGCCTGGAGTGTAAGTGAGGGTCAGCCCCAGCATTTT,CAWSVSEGQPQHF
TRBD2,TRBJ2-7,-,18,TRBV9,TGTGCCAGCAGCGCGCACGGGACTAGCGGGGGGATTGAGTACGAGCAGTACTTC,CASSAHGTSGGIEYEQYF
TRBD2,TRBJ2-5,-,14,TRBV9,TGTGCCAGCAGCCTTCGGGGGGGCCAAGAGACCCAGTACTTC,CASSLRGGQETQYF
-,TRBJ2-5,-,13,TRBV5-1,TGCGCCAGCAACTCTCTAAGGGGAGAGACCCAGTACTTC,CASNSLRGETQYF
TRBD2,TRBJ2-3,once,17,TRBV7-8,TGTGCCAGCAGCCCTAGACTAGCGGGGGTGAAGGGGAATACGCAGTATTTT,CASSPRLAGVKGNTQYF
-,TRBJ2-1,-,14,TRBV4-3,TGCGCCAGCAGCCAAGATTCGGGGAACAATGAGCAGTTCTTC,CASSQDSGNNEQFF
TRBD1,TRBJ2-3,-,15,TRBV7-9,TGTGCCAGCAGCTTACGGGACAGGGTAATAGATACGCAGTATTTT,CASSLRDRVIDTQYF
TRBD1,TRBJ2-7,-,14,TRBV6-4,TGTGCCAGCAGAAGGGACAGGCCCTCCTACGAGCAGTACTTC,CASRRDRPSYEQYF
-,TRBJ2-5,-,14,TRBV5-4,TGTGCCAGCAGCTCATACCGGGACCAAGAGACCCAGTACTTC,CASSSYRDQETQYF
TRBD2,TRBJ2-7,-,14,TRBV9,TGTGCCAGCAGTCTAGCGGGGGCCGCCTACGAGCAGTACTTC,CASSLAGAAYEQYF
TRBD2,TRBJ2-3,-,17,TRBV11-2,TGTGCCAGCAGTCCCCGGACTAGCGGGGGGGTTTCAGATACGCAGTATTTT,CASSPRTSGGVSDTQYF
-,TRBJ1-3,-,15,TRBV5-1,TGCGCCAGCGCGCTCTGGGAGGGTCTCGGAAACACCATATATTTT,CASALWEGLGNTIYF
TRBD2,TRBJ2-1,once,15,TRBV9,TGTGCCAGCAGCGTAGCTAGCGGGGGTACCAATGAGCAGTTCTTC,CASSVASGGTNEQFF
-,TRBJ1-1,-,18,TRBV1,TGCACCAGCAGCCCCCCCGGCAGGGGGGAAAGTATGAACACTGAAGCTTTCTTT,CTSSPPGRGESMNTEAFF
TRBD2,TRBJ2-5,-,15,TRBV7-3,TGTGCCAGCAGCTTAGGGGGGACTAGGAAAGAGACCCAGTACTTC,CASSLGGTRKETQYF
-,TRBJ2-7,-,13,TRBV11-2,TGTGCCAGCAGGGCTTCTACAGTCTACGAGCAGTACTTC,CASRASTVYEQYF
-,TRBJ2-3,-,15,TRBV3-1/TRBV3-2,TGTGCCAGCAGCCATCCGGGGGAGACCACAGATACGCAGTATTTT,CASSHPGETTDTQYF
-,TRBJ1-1,-,15,TRBV7-9,TGTGCCAGCAGCTTAGGGCAGGGACTTAACACTGAAGCTTTCTTT,CASSLGQGLNTEAFF
-,TRBJ2-7,-,16,TRBV5-1,TGCGCCAGCAGCTTTGGCTCAGGCGAGGGAGCCTACGAGCAGTACTTC,CASSFGSGEGAYEQYF
-,TRBJ2-2,-,15,TRBV7-2,TGTGCCAGCAGCTTAGAGGGGGTGGTCACCGGGGAGCTGTTTTTT,CASSLEGVVTGELFF
-,TRBJ1-1,-,13,TRBV7-2,TGTGCCAGCAGCTCCCTGGTCGCACTTGAAGCTTTCTTT,CASSSLVALEAFF
-,TRBJ2-3,-,14,TRBV18,TGTGCCAGCTCACGACAGGAAAGCACAGATACGCAGTATTTT,CASSRQESTDTQYF
-,TRBJ1-2,-,14,TRBV6-2/TRBV6-3,TGTGCCAGCAGTACAGGACCGAAGACTCGCGGCTACACCTTC,CASSTGPKTRGYTF
-,TRBJ2-1,once,17,TRBV4-3,TGCGCCAGCAGCCAAGAGTTGACAGGGTGGAGGGACAATGAGCAGTTCTTC,CASSQELTGWRDNEQFF
-,TRBJ1-2,-,14,TRBV3-1/TRBV3-2,TGTGCCAGCAGCCCAGGACAGCTCGTTGATGGCTACACCTTC,CASSPGQLVDGYTF
TRBD1,TRBJ1-5,-,15,TRBV2,TGTGCCAGCAGGAGGACAGGGGCCCTACCCGGGCCCCAGCATTTT,CASRRTGALPGPQHF
TRBD2,TRBJ2-7,-,14,TRBV5-1,TGCGCCAGCAGCTTGGGCGGGGGGGCCCCCGAGCAGTATTTC,CASSLGGGAPEQYF
TRBD1,TRBJ1-4,-,13,TRBV19,TGTGCCAGTAGTATGGACAGGGGGGTGAAACTGTTTTTT,CASSMDRGVKLFF
-,TRBJ1-1,-,14,TRBV7-8,TGTGCCAGCAGCTCTTTTCGCGAGGGCACTGAAGCTTTCTTT,CASSSFREGTEAFF
-,TRBJ1-4,-,15,TRBV2,TGTGCCAGCAGTGAAGCTTGGGGGGGTTACGAAAAACTGTTTTTT,CASSEAWGGYEKLFF